The 31 T cell receptor beta chains in this list originate from one sample, sequenced in a study of cytomegalovirus exposure and HLA in healthy donors. Researchers ran the PCR with 60 Vbeta and 13 Jbeta primers. Assay used: immunoSEQ multiplex PCR; TCRdb lists only in-frame clones, some missing. The sample comprises under 200,000 clones, over 60% of which are singletons, and about an eighth rests with the top ten. Sequencing was performed on PBMCs. The receptors here all came from a man aged 50 or older in good health and CMV-seropositive.

The gene calls are TRBV9 and TRBJ2-2, with TRBD1 matching 7 bases. The CDR3 contains 15 residues. The germline CDR1 and CDR2 sequences are SGDLS and YYNGEE. Trimming removed 1 base from V and 1 base from J; junction bases left unmatched: 1. In DNA, the CDR3 is TGTGCCAGCAGCGTAAGACAGGGGAACACCGGGGAGCTGTTTTTT. Amino acid sequence: CASSVRQGNTGELFF.

The V call is TRBV19, the J call TRBJ2-5; 7 bases agree with TRBD1. With V trimmed by 3 bases and J by 5 bases, 6 bases remained unmatched. The CDR3 runs 14 residues. Germline V lookup: CDR1 LNHDA, CDR2 SQIVND (reference sequence). CDR3 DNA: TGTGCCAGTAGTATCAGAGGGGGCGATGAGACCCAGTACTTC. Translating gives CASSIRGGDETQYF.

The table lists this clone with a count of one. The chain has TRBV15 and TRBJ2-2; D is perhaps TRBD1 (6 bases). This CDR3 spans 17 amino acids. Germline values: CDR1 LNHNV, CDR2 YYDKDF (reference sequence). V was trimmed by 5 bases and J by 0 bases, leaving 16 bases between them. CDR3 in amino acids: CATSGSFRTANTGELFF. The CDR3 nucleotides are TGTGCCACCAGCGGAAGCTTCCGGACAGCGAACACCGGGGAGCTGTTTTTT.

The genes are TRBV9 and TRBJ2-1, with D hard to call. Germline V gene lookup returns CDR1 SGDLS and CDR2 YYNGEE. Trimming cost V 5 bases and J 6 bases, with 15 bases left between them. This CDR3 has 14 residues. In DNA, the CDR3 is TGTGCCAGCAGTGAGGCGGCTAGAGGCAATGAGCAGTTCTTC. Amino acid sequence: CASSEAARGNEQFF.

The chain carries TRBV2 and TRBJ1-1; D may be TRBD1 (6 bases). The CDR3 consists of 16 residues. The germline V gene has CDR1 SNHLY and CDR2 FYNNEI. Deletions cut 9 bases from V and 0 bases from J, with 20 bases between. The chain's CDR3 is CASLESPGQLNTEAFF. The CDR3 DNA reads as TGTGCCAGTCTCGAATCCCCCGGACAGTTGAACACTGAAGCTTTCTTT.

A note on this clone: One junction end disagrees with the germline gene, perhaps due to a read error. The chain carries TRBV7-8 and TRBJ2-7; TRBD1 matches 8 bases. Germline values: CDR1 SGHVS, CDR2 FQNEAQ. This CDR3 spans 16 amino acids. CDR3 loop: CASSLVPGTGLILWDF. The DNA of the CDR3 is TGTGCCAGCAGCTTGGTCCCCGGGACAGGCCTTATTTTATGGGACTTC.

The CDR3 DNA is TGTGCCAGTGGTACTATGCTGGGGCAGGACAATCAGCCCCAGCATTTT. This encodes CASGTMLGQDNQPQHF. The chain recombines TRBV19 with TRBJ1-5; the D gene is possibly TRBD1 (5 bases). The CDR3 runs to 16 residues. V lost 8 bases and J lost 3, with 20 bases in between. CDR1 is LNHDA and CDR2 is SQIVND in the germline V gene (reference sequence).

This chain connects TRBV6-5 to TRBJ2-1; TRBD2 agrees at 11 bases. Per the germline V gene, CDR1 is MNHEY and CDR2 is SVGAGI. With V trimmed by 0 bases and J by 8 bases, 6 bases remained unmatched. This CDR3 has 16 amino acids. The CDR3 loop is CASSYSTSGGPDEQFF. The CDR3 coding sequence is TGTGCCAGCAGTTACTCCACTAGCGGGGGCCCGGATGAGCAGTTCTTC.

The V call is TRBV2, the J call TRBJ1-1; possibly TRBD1 for D (5 bases). V was cut by 3 bases and J by 5 bases, with 13 bases left in between. The CDR3 extends over 14 amino acids. Germline values: CDR1 SNHLY, CDR2 FYNNEI. For the CDR3, the DNA is TGTGCCAGCAGTGACGAGGGACTTAGTACTGAAGCTTTCTTT. It is translated as CASSDEGLSTEAFF.

This clone was seen a few times. This chain joins TRBV10-2 and TRBJ1-1; tentatively, D is TRBD1 (6 bases). V was cut by 8 bases and J by 2 bases, with 12 bases left in between. This CDR3 contains 13 residues. CDR1 is WSHSY and CDR2 is SAAADI in the germline V gene. The CDR3 nucleotides are TGCGCCAGCCGGGACAACCGAAACACTGAAGCTTTCTTT. This sequence encodes CASRDNRNTEAFF.

Only a few counts were recorded for this clone. This sequence joins TRBV19 and TRBJ2-7; weak D call: TRBD2 (5 bases). The germline gives CDR1 LNHDA, CDR2 SQIVND (reference sequence). The length of the CDR3 is 15 residues. Trimming left V 3 bases short and J 0 bases short, with 12 bases between. The DNA for the CDR3 is TGTGCCAGTAGTATTGGAGGCAGATTCTCCTACGAGCAGTACTTC. This sequence encodes CASSIGGRFSYEQYF.

The chain employs TRBV6-5 and TRBJ1-1; D is unclear. The CDR3 runs to 13 residues. Per germline, CDR1 MNHEY and CDR2 SVGAGI. Trimming stripped 5 bases from V and 4 bases from J, with 11 bases between. The chain's CDR3 is CASSVRETTEAFF. CDR3 nucleotides: TGTGCCAGCAGTGTAAGGGAGACCACTGAAGCTTTCTTT.

This chain uses TRBV2 with TRBJ1-1; TRBD1 matches at 10 bases. Germline V gene lookup returns CDR1 SNHLY and CDR2 FYNNEI. Trimming took 2 bases from V and 4 from J; bases not matched to a gene: 1. The CDR3 spans 14 residues. Here the CDR3 reads CASSERTGGTEAFF. The DNA for the CDR3 is TGTGCCAGCAGTGAACGGACAGGGGGCACTGAAGCTTTCTTT.

The rearrangement links TRBV19 to TRBJ2-1; 8 bases are shared with TRBD2. The CDR3 has 14 amino acids. Losses at the gene ends were 4 bases for V and 4 bases for J; bases not matched to a gene: 3. Germline loops: CDR1 LNHDA, CDR2 SQIVND (reference sequence). In nucleotides, the CDR3 is TGTGCCAGTAGTACGGGGGGGCCTTACAATGAGCAGTTCTTC. The encoded protein is CASSTGGPYNEQFF.

For this clone: Different DNA sequences within this sample yield the same CDR3. The rearrangement uses TRBV7-2 and TRBJ2-7; tentative D call: TRBD1 (6 bases). This CDR3 comprises 14 residues. Trimming took off 0 bases at V and 1 base at J, with 7 bases between the two ends. CDR1 is SGHTA, CDR2 FQGNSA, per germline. The CDR3 DNA reads as TGTGCCAGCAGCTTAGCGAGGGGGTCCTACGAGCAGTACTTC. Its protein product is CASSLARGSYEQYF.

This clone showed up just a few times. This chain connects TRBV5-1 to TRBJ1-6; 7 bases match TRBD1. The CDR3 is 14 amino acids. The V and J ends lost 0 bases and 14 bases, in that order; junction bases with no gene match: 8. Germline V CDR1 and CDR2: SGHRS, YFSETQ. The CDR3 loop reads CASSLATGARTLHF. CDR3 nucleotide sequence: TGCGCCAGCAGCTTGGCAACAGGGGCAAGGACCCTCCACTTT.

The V gene is TRBV6-5, the J gene TRBJ1-2; 10 bases fit TRBD1. CDR1 is MNHEY, CDR2 SVGAGI, per germline. The CDR3 loop spans 12 amino acids. Losses at the gene ends were 6 bases for V and 8 bases for J; bases not matched to a gene: 3. The DNA of the CDR3 is TGTGCCAGCAGCGACAGGGGGCGAGGCTACACCTTC. It specifies CASSDRGRGYTF.

V and J are TRBV13 and TRBJ2-7, with 7 bases that match TRBD2. Germline V lookup: CDR1 PRHDT, CDR2 FYEKMQ (reference sequence). The CDR3 consists of 12 residues. V dropped 6 bases and J dropped 7; count of bases not matched to a gene: 6. CDR3 region: CASRRVGGEQYF. Written as DNA, the CDR3 is TGTGCCAGCAGACGGGTCGGGGGGGAGCAGTACTTC.

The chain links TRBV28 to TRBJ2-7; no definite D call. With 6 bases removed from V and 7 bases from J, the gap between germline ends came to 10 bases. There are 11 residues in the CDR3. Germline CDR1 MDHEN, CDR2 SYDVKM. DNA of the CDR3: TGTGCCAGCAGCGGGTCGAGGGAGCAGTACGTC. Translating gives CASSGSREQYV.

The V and J genes are TRBV27 and TRBJ2-7, with D unresolved. Between the trimmed V and J ends, which lost 5 bases and 0 bases, there was a span of 8 bases. Germline values: CDR1 MNHEY, CDR2 SMNVEV (reference sequence). CDR3 length equals 13 residues. CDR3 sequence reads: CASSPRSSYEQYV. DNA for the CDR3: TGTGCCAGCAGTCCGCGGAGCTCCTACGAGCAGTACGTC.

The chain links TRBV10-3 to TRBJ1-6; D is uncertain. The CDR3 totals 13 residues. Germline values: CDR1 ENHRY, CDR2 SYGVKD. V lost 0 bases to trimming and J lost 9 bases, with 6 bases between them. The CDR3 sequence is CAISESIGSPLHF. The CDR3 DNA sequence: TGTGCCATCAGTGAGTCGATCGGTTCACCCCTCCACTTT.

This chain uses TRBV14 with TRBJ2-1; 10 bases fit TRBD2. This CDR3 is built from 18 residues. The germline V gene encodes CDR1 SGHDN and CDR2 FVKESK. V dropped 0 bases and J dropped 12; count of bases not matched to a gene: 17. The CDR3 spells CASSQDWGSGGTTKGQFF. The CDR3 DNA follows: TGTGCCAGCAGCCAAGATTGGGGTAGCGGGGGGACTACTAAGGGGCAGTTCTTC. Combining the CDR3 with reference TRBV14 and TRBJ2-1 gives the whole variable domain EAGVTQFPSHSVIEKGQTVTLRCDPISGHDNLYWYRRVMGKEIKFLLHFVKESKQDESGMPNNRFLAERTGGTYSTLKVQPAELEDSGVYFCASSQDWGSGGTTKGQFFGPGTRLTVL.

This clone came up once. The gene calls are TRBV2 and TRBJ1-6; TRBD1 matches 8 bases. Germline CDR1 reads SNHLY; CDR2 reads FYNNEI. V trimming: 4 bases; J trimming: 0 bases; junction bases outside the gene matches: 2. The CDR3 is 16 amino acids. DNA of the CDR3: TGTGCCAGCAGTGGTGACAGGGGCTCCTATAATTCACCCCTCCACTTT. It specifies CASSGDRGSYNSPLHF.

This chain joins TRBV29-1 and TRBJ1-1; D is perhaps TRBD1 (6 bases). Germline CDR1 is SQVTM and CDR2 is ANQGSEA. The CDR3 loop spans 16 amino acids. The V end was cut by 3 bases, the J end by 3 bases, with 20 bases between. CDR3 sequence: CSVELRGHPGHTEAFF. CDR3 DNA: TGCAGCGTTGAGCTGAGGGGACACCCTGGGCACACTGAAGCTTTCTTT.

This clone was counted between two and nine times. V and J are TRBV6-5 and TRBJ2-3; TRBD1 agrees at 9 bases. CDR3 length: 15 residues. V lost 5 bases and J lost 5; bases outside the gene matches: 8. Germline CDR1 and CDR2: MNHEY and SVGAGI. As DNA, the CDR3 is TGTGCCAGCAGTGCTCAACAGGGGGCGGGAGATACGCAGTATTTT. Translation: CASSAQQGAGDTQYF.

The chain employs TRBV7-2 and TRBJ1-2; D possibly corresponds to TRBD1 (6 bases). The CDR3 is 15 residues long. The germline V gene has CDR1 SGHTA and CDR2 FQGNSA. Trimming stripped 2 bases from V and 4 bases from J, with 14 bases between. DNA for the CDR3: TGTGCCAGCAGCTTATATTCCAGGGGATCCTATGGCTACACCTTC. It yields the protein CASSLYSRGSYGYTF.

The chain uses TRBV5-6 and TRBJ1-4; D remains unclear. Germline V lookup: CDR1 SGHDT, CDR2 YYEEEE. The CDR3 consists of 15 residues. Between the trimmed V and J ends, which lost 4 bases and 3 bases, there was a span of 13 bases. CDR3 sequence reads: CASSPFWGANEKLFF. CDR3 nucleotide sequence: TGTGCCAGCAGCCCGTTCTGGGGAGCTAATGAAAAACTGTTTTTT.

The chain couples TRBV19 to TRBJ1-2, with D unresolved. Germline V gives CDR1 LNHDA, CDR2 SQIVND (reference sequence). This CDR3 region has 15 residues. V was pared by 1 base and J by 0 bases, with 9 bases between. The CDR3 here is CASSIAGRANYGYTF. DNA for the CDR3: TGTGCCAGTAGTATAGCGGGAAGAGCTAACTATGGCTACACCTTC.

CDR3 in amino acids: CAWNSQLNQPQHF. CDR3 coding DNA: TGTGCCTGGAACAGTCAGCTCAATCAGCCCCAGCATTTT. The rearrangement links TRBV30 to TRBJ1-5; D not resolved. V dropped 4 bases and J dropped 3 bases, with 10 bases sitting between them. Germline V CDR1 and CDR2: GTSNPN, SVGIG (reference sequence). The CDR3 consists of 13 residues.

The V gene is TRBV7-2, the J gene TRBJ2-2; 9 bases fit TRBD1. Trimming took 0 bases from V and 2 from J; bases not matched to a gene: 4. The CDR3 runs 17 residues. In germline, CDR1 is SGHTA, CDR2 FQGNSA. For the CDR3, the DNA is TGTGCCAGCAGCTTAGCCGGGACAGGGACTAACACCGGGGAGCTGTTTTTT. It yields the protein CASSLAGTGTNTGELFF.

This clone occurred once. V and J are TRBV2 and TRBJ1-4, with 9 bases fitting TRBD1. The V gene's germline CDR1 is SNHLY and CDR2 FYNNEI. The CDR3 is 14 residues long. After removal of 6 bases from V and 4 bases from J, the junction contained 3 bases not matched to a gene. The CDR3 DNA reads TGTGCCAGCAGGGGGACAGGGTTTAATGAAAAACTGTTTTTT. Its protein product is CASRGTGFNEKLFF.